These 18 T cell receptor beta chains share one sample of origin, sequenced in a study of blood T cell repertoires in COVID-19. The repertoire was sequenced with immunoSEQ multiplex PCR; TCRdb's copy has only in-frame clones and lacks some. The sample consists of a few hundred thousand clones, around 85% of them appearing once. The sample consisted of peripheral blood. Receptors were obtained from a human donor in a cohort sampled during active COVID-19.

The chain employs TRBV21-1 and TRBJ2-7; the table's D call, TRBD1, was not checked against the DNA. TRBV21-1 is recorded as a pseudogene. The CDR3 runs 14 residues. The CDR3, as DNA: TGTGCCAGCAGCACGGACAGGAGCTTTTACGAGCAGTACTTC. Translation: CASSTDRSFYEQYF.

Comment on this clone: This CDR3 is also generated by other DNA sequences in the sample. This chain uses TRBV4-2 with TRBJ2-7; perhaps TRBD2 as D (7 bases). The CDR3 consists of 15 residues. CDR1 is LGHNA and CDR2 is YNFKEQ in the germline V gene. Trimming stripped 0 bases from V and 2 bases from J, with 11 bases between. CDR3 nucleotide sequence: TGTGCCAGCAGCCAAGAAGGGGGGAGGGCCTACGAGCAGTACTTC. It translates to CASSQEGGRAYEQYF.

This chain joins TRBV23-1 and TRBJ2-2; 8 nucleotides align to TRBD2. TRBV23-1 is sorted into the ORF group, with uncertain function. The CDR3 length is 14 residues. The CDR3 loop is CARGGRAGTGELFF. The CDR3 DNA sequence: TGCGCGCGCGGGGGGCGGGCGGGGACCGGGGAGCTGTTTTTT.

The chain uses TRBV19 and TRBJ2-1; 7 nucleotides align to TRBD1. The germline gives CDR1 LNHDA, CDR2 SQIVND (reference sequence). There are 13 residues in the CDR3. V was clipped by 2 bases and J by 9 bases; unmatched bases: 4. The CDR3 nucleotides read TGTGCCAGTAGTATATTAAGGGACAGTGAGCAGTTCTTC. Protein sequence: CASSILRDSEQFF.

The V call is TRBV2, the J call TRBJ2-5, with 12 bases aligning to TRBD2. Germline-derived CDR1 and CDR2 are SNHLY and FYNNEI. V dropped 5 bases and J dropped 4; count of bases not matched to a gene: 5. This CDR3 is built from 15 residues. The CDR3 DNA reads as TGTGCCAGCAGTCCGACTAGCGGGAGAGCAGAGACCCAGTACTTC. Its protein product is CASSPTSGRAETQYF.

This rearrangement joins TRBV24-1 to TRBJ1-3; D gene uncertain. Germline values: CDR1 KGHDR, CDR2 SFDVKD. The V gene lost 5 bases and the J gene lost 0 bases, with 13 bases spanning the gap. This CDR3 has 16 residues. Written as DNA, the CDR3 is TGTGCCACCAGTGTAGCGCACCACTTCTCTGGAAACACCATATATTTT. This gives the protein CATSVAHHFSGNTIYF.

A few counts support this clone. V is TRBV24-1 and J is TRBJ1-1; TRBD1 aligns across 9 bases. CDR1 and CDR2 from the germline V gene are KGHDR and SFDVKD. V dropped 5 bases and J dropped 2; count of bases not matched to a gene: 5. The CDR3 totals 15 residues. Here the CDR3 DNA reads TGTGCCACCAGTGTTGGGACAGGGATAAACACTGAAGCTTTCTTT. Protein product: CATSVGTGINTEAFF.

CDR3 DNA sequence: TGTGCCAGCAGCGTATTGGGTGGGAGCGAGCAGTACTTC. Protein: CASSVLGGSEQYF. The genes are TRBV9 and TRBJ2-7, with D possibly TRBD2 on 5 matching bases. The ends were cut back, 1 base at V and 6 bases at J, with 11 bases in the middle. The CDR3 has 13 amino acids. Germline V gives CDR1 SGDLS, CDR2 YYNGEE.

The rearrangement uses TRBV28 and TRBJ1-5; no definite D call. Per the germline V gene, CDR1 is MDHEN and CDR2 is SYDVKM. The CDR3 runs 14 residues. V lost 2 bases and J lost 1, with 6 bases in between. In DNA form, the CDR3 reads TGTGCCAGCAGTTTAACTATAAGCAATCAGCCCCAGCATTTT. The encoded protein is CASSLTISNQPQHF. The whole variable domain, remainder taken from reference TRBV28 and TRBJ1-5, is DVKVTQSSRYLVKRTGEKVFLECVQDMDHENMFWYRQDPGLGLRLIYFSYDVKMKEKGDIPEGYSVSREKKERFSLILESASTNQTSMYLCASSLTISNQPQHFGDGTRLSIL.

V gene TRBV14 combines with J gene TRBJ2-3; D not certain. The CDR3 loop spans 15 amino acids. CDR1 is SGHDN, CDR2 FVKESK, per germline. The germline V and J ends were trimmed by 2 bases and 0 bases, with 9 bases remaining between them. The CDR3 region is CASSQFGTSTDTQYF. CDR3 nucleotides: TGTGCCAGCAGCCAATTCGGTACTAGCACAGATACGCAGTATTTT.

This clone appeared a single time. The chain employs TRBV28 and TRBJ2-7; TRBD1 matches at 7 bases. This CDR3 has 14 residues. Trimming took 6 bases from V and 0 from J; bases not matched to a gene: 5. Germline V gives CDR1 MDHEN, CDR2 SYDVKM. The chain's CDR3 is CASRRQGTSYEQYF. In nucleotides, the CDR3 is TGTGCCAGCAGAAGACAGGGAACCTCCTACGAGCAGTACTTC.

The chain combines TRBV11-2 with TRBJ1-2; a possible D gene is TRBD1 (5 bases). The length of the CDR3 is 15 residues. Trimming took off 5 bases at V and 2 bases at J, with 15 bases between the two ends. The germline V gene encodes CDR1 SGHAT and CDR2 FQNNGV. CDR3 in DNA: TGTGCCAGCAGCAACCGGGGGGTGAGCAACTATGGCTACACCTTC. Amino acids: CASSNRGVSNYGYTF.

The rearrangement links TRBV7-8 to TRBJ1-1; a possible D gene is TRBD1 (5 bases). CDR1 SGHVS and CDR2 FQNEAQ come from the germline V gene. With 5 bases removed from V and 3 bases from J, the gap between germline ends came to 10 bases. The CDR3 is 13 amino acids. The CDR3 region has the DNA TGTGCCAGCAGCGTCAGGGTTCACACTGAAGCTTTCTTT. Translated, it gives CASSVRVHTEAFF.

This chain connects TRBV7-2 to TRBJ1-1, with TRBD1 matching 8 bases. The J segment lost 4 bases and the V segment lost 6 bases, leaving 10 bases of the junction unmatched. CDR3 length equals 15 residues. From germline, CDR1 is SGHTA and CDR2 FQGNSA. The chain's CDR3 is CASSRTSGGLTEAFF. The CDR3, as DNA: TGTGCCAGCAGTCGGACGTCAGGGGGCCTCACTGAAGCTTTCTTT.

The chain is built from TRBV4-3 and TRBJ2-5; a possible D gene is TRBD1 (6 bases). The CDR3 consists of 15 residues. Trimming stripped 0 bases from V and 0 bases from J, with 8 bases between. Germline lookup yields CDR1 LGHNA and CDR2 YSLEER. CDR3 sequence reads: CASSQERDNQETQYF. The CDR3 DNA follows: TGCGCCAGCAGCCAAGAACGGGACAACCAAGAGACCCAGTACTTC.

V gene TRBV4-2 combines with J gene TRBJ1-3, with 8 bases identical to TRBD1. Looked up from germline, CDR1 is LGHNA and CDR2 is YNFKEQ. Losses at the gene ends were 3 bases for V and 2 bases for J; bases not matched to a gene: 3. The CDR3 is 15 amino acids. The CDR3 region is CASSQTGDPGNTIYF. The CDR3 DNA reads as TGTGCCAGCAGCCAGACAGGGGATCCTGGAAACACCATATATTTT.

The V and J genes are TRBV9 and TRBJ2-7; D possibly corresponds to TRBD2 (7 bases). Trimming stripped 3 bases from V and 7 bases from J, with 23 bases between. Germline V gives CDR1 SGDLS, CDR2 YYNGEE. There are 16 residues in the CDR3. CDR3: CASSGLWVGGRREQYF. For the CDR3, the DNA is TGTGCCAGCAGCGGGCTTTGGGTCGGGGGGCGAAGGGAGCAGTACTTC.

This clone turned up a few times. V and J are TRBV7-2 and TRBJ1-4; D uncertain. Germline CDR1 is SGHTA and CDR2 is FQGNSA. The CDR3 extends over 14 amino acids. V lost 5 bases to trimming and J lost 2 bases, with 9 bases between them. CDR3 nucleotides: TGTGCCAGCAGCCCCGGGAGGACTAATGAAAAACTGTTTTTT. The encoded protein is CASSPGRTNEKLFF.